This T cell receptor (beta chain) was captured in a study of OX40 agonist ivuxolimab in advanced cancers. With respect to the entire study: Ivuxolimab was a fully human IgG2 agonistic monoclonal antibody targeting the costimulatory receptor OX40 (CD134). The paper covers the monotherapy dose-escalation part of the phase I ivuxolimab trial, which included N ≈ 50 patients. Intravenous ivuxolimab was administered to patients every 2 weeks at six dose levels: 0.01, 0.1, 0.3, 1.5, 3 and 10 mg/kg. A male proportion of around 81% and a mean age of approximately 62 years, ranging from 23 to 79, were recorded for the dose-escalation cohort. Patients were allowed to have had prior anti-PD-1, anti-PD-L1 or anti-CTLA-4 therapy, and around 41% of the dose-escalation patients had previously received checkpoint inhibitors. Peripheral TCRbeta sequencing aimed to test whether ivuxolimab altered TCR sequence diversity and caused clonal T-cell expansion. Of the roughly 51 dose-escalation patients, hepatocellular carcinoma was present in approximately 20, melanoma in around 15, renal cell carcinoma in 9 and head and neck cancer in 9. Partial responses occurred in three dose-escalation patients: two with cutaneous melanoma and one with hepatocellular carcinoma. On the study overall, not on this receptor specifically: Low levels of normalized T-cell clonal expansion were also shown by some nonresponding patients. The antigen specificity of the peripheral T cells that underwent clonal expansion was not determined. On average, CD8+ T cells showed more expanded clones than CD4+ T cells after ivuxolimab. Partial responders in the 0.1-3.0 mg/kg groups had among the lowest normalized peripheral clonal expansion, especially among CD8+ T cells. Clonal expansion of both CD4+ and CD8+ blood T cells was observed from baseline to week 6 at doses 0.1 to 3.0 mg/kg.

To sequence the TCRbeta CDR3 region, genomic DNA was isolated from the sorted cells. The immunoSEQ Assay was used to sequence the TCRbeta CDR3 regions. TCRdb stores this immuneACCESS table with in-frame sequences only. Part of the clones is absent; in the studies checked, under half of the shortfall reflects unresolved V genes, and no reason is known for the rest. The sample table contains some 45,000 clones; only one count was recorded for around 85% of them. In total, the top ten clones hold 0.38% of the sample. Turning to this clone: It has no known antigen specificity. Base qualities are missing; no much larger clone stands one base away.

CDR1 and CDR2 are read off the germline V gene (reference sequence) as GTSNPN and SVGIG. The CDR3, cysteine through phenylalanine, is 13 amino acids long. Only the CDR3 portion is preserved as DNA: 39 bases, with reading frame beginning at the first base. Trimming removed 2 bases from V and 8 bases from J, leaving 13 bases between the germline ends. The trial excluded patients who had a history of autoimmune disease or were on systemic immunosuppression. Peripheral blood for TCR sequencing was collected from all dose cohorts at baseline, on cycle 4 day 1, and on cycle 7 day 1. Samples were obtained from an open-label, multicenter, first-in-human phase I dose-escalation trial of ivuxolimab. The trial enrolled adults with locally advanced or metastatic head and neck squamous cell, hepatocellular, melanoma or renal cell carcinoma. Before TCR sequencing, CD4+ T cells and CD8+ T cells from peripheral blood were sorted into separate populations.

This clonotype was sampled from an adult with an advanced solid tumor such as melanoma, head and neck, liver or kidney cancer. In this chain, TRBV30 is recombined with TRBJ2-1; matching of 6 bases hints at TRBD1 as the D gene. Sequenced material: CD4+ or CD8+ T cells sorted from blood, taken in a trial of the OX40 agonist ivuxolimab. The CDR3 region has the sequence CAWSTLQGYEQFF. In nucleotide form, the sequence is TGTGCCTGGAGTACCTTACAGGGCTATGAGCAGTTCTTC.